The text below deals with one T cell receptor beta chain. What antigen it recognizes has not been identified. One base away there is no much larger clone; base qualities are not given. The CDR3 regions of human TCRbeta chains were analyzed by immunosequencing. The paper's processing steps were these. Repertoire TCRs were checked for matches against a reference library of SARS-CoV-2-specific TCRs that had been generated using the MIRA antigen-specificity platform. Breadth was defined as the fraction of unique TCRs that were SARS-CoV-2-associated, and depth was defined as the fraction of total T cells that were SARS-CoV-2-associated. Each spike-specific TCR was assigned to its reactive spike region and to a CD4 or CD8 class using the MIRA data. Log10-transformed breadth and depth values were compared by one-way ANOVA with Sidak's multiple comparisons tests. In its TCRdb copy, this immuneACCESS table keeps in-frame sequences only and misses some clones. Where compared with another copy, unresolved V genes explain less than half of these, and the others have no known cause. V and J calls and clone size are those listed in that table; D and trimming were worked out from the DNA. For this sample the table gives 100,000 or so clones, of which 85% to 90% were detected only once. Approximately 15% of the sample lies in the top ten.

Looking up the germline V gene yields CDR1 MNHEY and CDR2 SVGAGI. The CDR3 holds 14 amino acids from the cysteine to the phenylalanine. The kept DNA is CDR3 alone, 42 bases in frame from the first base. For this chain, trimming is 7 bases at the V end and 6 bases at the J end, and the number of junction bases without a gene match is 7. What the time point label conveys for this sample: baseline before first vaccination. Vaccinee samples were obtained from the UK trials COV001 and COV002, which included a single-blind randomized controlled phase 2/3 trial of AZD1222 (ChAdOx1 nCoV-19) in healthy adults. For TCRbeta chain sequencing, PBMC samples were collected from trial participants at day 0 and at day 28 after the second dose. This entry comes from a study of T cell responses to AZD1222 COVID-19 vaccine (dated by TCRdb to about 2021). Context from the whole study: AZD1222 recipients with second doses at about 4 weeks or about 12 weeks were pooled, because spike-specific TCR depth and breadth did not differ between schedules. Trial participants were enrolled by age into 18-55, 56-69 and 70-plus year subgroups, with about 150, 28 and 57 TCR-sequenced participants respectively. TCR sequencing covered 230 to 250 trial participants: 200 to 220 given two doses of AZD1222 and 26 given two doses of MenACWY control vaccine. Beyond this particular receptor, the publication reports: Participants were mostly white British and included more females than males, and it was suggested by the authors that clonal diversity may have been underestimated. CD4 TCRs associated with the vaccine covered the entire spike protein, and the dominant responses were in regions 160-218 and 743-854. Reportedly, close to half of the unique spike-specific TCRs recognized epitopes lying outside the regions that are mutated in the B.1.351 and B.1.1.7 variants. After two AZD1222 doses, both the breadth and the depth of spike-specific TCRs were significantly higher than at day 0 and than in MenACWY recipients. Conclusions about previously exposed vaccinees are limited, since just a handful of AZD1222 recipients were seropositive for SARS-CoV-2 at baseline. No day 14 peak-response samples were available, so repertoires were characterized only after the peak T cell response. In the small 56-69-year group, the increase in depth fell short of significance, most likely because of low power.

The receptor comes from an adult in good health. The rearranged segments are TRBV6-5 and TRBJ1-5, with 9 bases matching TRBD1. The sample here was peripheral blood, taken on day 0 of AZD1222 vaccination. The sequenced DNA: TGTGCCAGCACCTACAGGGGGCGCGTTCAGCCCCAGCATTTT. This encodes CASTYRGRVQPQHF.